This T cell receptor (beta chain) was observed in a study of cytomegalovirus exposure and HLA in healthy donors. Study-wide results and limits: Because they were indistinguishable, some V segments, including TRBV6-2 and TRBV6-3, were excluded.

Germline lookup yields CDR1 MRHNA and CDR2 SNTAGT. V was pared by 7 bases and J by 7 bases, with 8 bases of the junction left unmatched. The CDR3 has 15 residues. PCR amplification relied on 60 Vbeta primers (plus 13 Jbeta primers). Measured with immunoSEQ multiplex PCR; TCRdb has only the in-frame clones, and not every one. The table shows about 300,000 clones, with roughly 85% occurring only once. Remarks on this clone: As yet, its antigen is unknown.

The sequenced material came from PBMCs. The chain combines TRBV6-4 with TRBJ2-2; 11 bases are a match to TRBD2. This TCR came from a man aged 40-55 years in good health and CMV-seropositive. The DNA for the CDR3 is TGTGCCAGCACCATGCTAGCGGGAGGAGTCGGGGAGCTGTTTTTT. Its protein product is CASTMLAGGVGELFF.